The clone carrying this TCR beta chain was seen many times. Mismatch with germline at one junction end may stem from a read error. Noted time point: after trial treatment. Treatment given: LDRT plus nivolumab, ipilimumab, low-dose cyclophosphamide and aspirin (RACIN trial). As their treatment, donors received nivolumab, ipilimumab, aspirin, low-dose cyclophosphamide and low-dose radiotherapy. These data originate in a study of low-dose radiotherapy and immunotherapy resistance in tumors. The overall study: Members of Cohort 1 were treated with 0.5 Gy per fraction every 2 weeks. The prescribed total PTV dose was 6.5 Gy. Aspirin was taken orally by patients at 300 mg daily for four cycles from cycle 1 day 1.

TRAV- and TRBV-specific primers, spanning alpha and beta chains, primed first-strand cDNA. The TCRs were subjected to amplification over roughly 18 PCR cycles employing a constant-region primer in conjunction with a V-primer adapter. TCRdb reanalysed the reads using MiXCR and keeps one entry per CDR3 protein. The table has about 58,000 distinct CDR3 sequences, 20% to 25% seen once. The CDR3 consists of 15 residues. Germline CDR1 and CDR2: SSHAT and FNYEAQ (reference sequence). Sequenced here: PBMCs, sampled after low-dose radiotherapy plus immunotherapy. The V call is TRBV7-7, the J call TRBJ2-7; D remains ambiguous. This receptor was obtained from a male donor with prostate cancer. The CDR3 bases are TGTGCTAGCAGCTTAGGCAAGATAGGGCCAACCGAGCAGTACTTC. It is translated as CASSLGKIGPTEQYF.